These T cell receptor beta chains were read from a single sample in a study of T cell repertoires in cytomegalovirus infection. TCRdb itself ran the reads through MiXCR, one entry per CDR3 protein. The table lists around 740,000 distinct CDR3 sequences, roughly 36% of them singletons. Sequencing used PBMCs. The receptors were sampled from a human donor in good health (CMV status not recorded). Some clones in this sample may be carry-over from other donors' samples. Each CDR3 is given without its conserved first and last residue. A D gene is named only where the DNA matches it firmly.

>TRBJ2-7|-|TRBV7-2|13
ASSLVQSSSYEQY
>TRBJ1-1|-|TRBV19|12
ASRDRYMNTEAF
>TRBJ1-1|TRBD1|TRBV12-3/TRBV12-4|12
ASRPTGGYTEAF
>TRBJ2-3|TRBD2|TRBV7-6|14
ASSVQREWVTATQY
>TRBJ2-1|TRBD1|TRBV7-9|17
ASSPDRGTILSSYNEQF
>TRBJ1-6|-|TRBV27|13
ASSWGAESNSPLH
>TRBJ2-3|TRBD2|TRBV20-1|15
SARWLAGPSSTDTQY
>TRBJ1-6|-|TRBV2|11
ASSEVRNSPLH
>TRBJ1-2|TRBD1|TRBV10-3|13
AISVGGPTYLGYT
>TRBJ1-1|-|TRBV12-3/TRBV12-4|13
ASSLPEGGNTEDF
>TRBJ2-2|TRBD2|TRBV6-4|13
ASTRTSGYTGEMF
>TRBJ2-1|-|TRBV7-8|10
ASSLVRYEQF
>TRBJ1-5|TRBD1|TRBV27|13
ASSKQGLGNQPQH
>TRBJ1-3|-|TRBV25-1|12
ASSEGGPGNTIY
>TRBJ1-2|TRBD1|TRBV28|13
SSSPPGQGIYGYT
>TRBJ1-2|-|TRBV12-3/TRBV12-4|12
ASSPGGWGNGYT
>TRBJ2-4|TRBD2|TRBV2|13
ASSTRTSGINIQY
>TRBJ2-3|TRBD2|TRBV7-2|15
ASTLRPGGGGADTQY
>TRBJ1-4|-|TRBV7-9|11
ASSPPPNEKLF
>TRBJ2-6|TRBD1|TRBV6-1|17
ASSQTGRTLLGGANVLT
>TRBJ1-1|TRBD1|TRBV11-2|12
ASRRDRVDTEAF
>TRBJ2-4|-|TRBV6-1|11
ASSEARGSIQY
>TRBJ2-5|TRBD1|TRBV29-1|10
SALGTGETQY
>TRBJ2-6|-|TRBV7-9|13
ASSGGTGGAHVLT
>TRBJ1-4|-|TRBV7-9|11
ASRTATNEKLF
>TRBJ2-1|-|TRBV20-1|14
SARLGGRSSYNEQF
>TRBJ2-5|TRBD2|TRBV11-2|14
ASSLDRTSDGETQY
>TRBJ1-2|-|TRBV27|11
ASGPLANYGFT
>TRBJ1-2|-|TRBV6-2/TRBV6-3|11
ASSYGGLYGYT
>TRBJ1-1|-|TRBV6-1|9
ASSRSNEAF
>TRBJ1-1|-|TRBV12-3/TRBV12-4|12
ASSKRGWGTEAF